Shown below are 17 T cell receptor beta chains from a single sample sequenced in a study of beta chain features in type 1 diabetes. The study reverse transcribed the entire isolated RNA, so it sequenced expressed TCRB transcripts. Only in-frame clones appear in the TCRdb table, and some are missing; sequencing was by immunoSEQ multiplex PCR. This sample has more than 150,000 clones, with around 10% found just once. The sequencing input was central memory CD4+ T cells from blood. These receptors were taken from a man aged 18 to 30 in good health.

This chain connects TRBV6-6 to TRBJ2-3, with D perhaps matching TRBD1 (5 bases). Trimming left V 8 bases short and J 6 bases short, with 12 bases between. CDR1 and CDR2 from the germline V gene are MNHNY and SVGAGI (reference sequence). CDR3 length: 12 amino acids. The CDR3 loop reads CASSPTADTQYF. In nucleotides, the CDR3 is TGTGCCAGCTCTCCGACAGCGGATACGCAGTATTTT.

As DNA, the CDR3 is TGTGCCAGCAGCGTAGTAGAAAAGTCCTACGAGCAGTACTTC. As protein: CASSVVEKSYEQYF. The V gene is TRBV9, the J gene TRBJ2-7; D gene ambiguous. The CDR3 covers 14 residues. V was shortened by 0 bases and J by 1 base, with 8 bases between the two germline ends. Looked up from germline, CDR1 is SGDLS and CDR2 is YYNGEE.

This clone turned up a few times. V is TRBV5-6 and J is TRBJ2-6, with TRBD1 as a possible D gene (5 bases). This CDR3 spans 17 amino acids. V was cut by 3 bases and J by 0 bases, with 13 bases left in between. Germline-derived CDR1 and CDR2 are SGHDT and YYEEEE. The DNA of the CDR3 is TGTGCCAGCAGCTCCAATCGGCAGGGCTCTGGGGCCAACGTCCTGACTTTC. Protein sequence: CASSSNRQGSGANVLTF.

The V and J genes are TRBV29-1 and TRBJ2-3; 8 bases align to TRBD2. V dropped 7 bases and J dropped 0; count of bases not matched to a gene: 6. The CDR3 sequence is 14 residues long. Germline V gene data show CDR1 as SQVTM and CDR2 as ANQGSEA. In DNA form, the CDR3 reads TGCAGCGCCGACAGCGGGAGAAGCACAGATACGCAGTATTTT. As protein: CSADSGRSTDTQYF.

The chain couples TRBV7-2 to TRBJ1-5; maybe TRBD1 (6 bases). The CDR3 totals 14 residues. Trimming cost V 3 bases and J 6 bases, with 12 bases left between them. The germline V gene encodes CDR1 SGHTA and CDR2 FQGNSA. This CDR3 is CASSFDRFGQPQHF. In DNA form, the CDR3 reads TGTGCCAGCAGCTTCGACAGGTTTGGTCAGCCCCAGCATTTT.

CDR3 sequence: CASSAIDTQYF. DNA for the CDR3: TGTGCCAGCAGCGCCATAGATACGCAGTATTTT. The rearrangement uses TRBV11-2 and TRBJ2-3; D not resolved. The CDR3 has 11 amino acids. Trimming took 5 bases from V and 5 from J, leaving 5 bases between them. Germline-derived CDR1 and CDR2 are SGHAT and FQNNGV.

This clone has at least ten counts. This rearrangement joins TRBV7-2 to TRBJ2-3; D might be TRBD2 (6 bases). Germline V gene data show CDR1 as SGHTA and CDR2 as FQGNSA. V lost 6 bases, J lost 3 bases, and 13 bases lay in between. The CDR3 covers 14 residues. The CDR3 protein is CASSTTRWTDTQYF. The CDR3, as DNA: TGTGCCAGCAGTACGACTAGGTGGACAGATACGCAGTATTTT.

This clone was observed a few times. V usage is TRBV18 and J usage is TRBJ2-3; D not certain. CDR1 is KGHSH and CDR2 is LQKENI in the germline V gene. Deletions cut 8 bases from V and 4 bases from J, with 7 bases between. This CDR3 has 11 amino acids. The CDR3 sequence: CASALADTQYF. The CDR3 bases are TGTGCCAGCGCGCTGGCAGATACGCAGTATTTT.

This clone has more than one count but fewer than ten. This chain joins TRBV6-6 and TRBJ2-5, with D perhaps TRBD1 (5 bases). The length of the CDR3 is 13 residues. Per the germline V gene, CDR1 is MNHNY and CDR2 is SVGAGI (reference sequence). V was pared by 6 bases and J by 4 bases, with 12 bases between. CDR3 nucleotides: TGTGCCAGCAGGATGACAGAGCGAGAGACCCAGTACTTC. It yields the protein CASRMTERETQYF.

Ten or more counts support this clone. The chain employs TRBV11-2 and TRBJ2-1, with D tentatively TRBD2 (5 bases). CDR3 size: 13 residues. V gave up 3 bases and J gave up 9 bases, with 12 bases separating them. Germline V gives CDR1 SGHAT, CDR2 FQNNGV. The CDR3, as DNA: TGTGCCAGCAGCTTCAGAGCGGACCTTGAGCAGTTCTTC. Its protein is CASSFRADLEQFF.

This chain connects TRBV9 to TRBJ2-7, with D possibly TRBD2 on 6 matching bases. The germline CDR1 and CDR2 sequences are SGDLS and YYNGEE. The CDR3 is 12 amino acids. The V end lost 3 bases, the J end lost 7 bases, and 11 bases lay between the germline ends. CDR3 sequence (DNA): TGTGCCAGCAGCGCGTTCCGGGGGGAGCAGTACTTC. Translation: CASSAFRGEQYF. The variable domain in full, with the rest retrieved from reference TRBV9 and TRBJ2-7, is DSGVTQTPKHLITATGQRVTLRCSPRSGDLSVYWYQQSLDQGLQFLIQYYNGEERAKGNILERFSAQQFPDLHSELNLSSLELGDSALYFCASSAFRGEQYFGPGTRLTVT.

This clone has just a few counts. V usage is TRBV10-3 and J usage is TRBJ2-1, with D perhaps TRBD2 (5 bases). CDR3 size: 14 residues. Between the trimmed V and J ends, which lost 4 bases and 8 bases, there was a span of 15 bases. From germline, CDR1 is ENHRY and CDR2 SYGVKD. The DNA for the CDR3 is TGTGCCATCAGTGGGGGAGTTCGTCCCGATGAGCAGTTCTTC. This codes for CAISGGVRPDEQFF.

This clone has a handful of counts. The rearrangement uses TRBV29-1 and TRBJ2-6, with 7 bases lining up with TRBD1. Germline CDR1 is SQVTM and CDR2 is ANQGSEA. Trimming cost V 5 bases and J 2 bases; bases outside gene matches: 3. The CDR3 has 14 residues. CDR3 nucleotides: TGCAGCGTTACCAGGGGGACTGGGGCCAACGTCCTGACTTTC. Translated, it gives CSVTRGTGANVLTF.

The chain employs TRBV30 and TRBJ1-5; D is possibly TRBD1 (6 bases). The germline CDR1 and CDR2 sequences are GTSNPN and SVGIG (reference sequence). The V end was cut by 3 bases, the J end by 0 bases, with 12 bases between. This CDR3 has 15 amino acids. The CDR3 region has the DNA TGTGCCTGGAGCGAAGGGGGGAATAGCAATCAGCCCCAGCATTTT. Residues: CAWSEGGNSNQPQHF.

This clone was picked up a small number of times. The rearrangement links TRBV7-2 to TRBJ2-3; 12 positions match TRBD2. CDR3 length: 15 residues. Germline V CDR1 and CDR2: SGHTA, FQGNSA. Trimming cost V 5 bases and J 4 bases; bases outside gene matches: 4. The CDR3: CASSKTSGRSDTQYF. The CDR3 coding sequence is TGTGCCAGCAGCAAAACTAGCGGGAGGTCAGATACGCAGTATTTT.

In this sample, this clone turned up a few times. The chain has TRBV2 and TRBJ1-1; D uncertain. Trimming took off 0 bases at V and 8 bases at J, with 10 bases between the two ends. The CDR3 runs to 13 residues. Germline-derived CDR1 and CDR2 are SNHLY and FYNNEI. CDR3 residues: CASSEALFLEAFF. CDR3 nucleotide sequence: TGTGCCAGCAGTGAAGCGCTCTTTTTGGAAGCTTTCTTT.

The genes are TRBV7-9 and TRBJ2-3; TRBD2 might be the D (6 bases). The CDR3 spans 13 residues. Trimming took 5 bases from V and 1 from J, leaving 7 bases between them. CDR1 SEHNR and CDR2 FQNEAQ come from the germline V gene (reference sequence). CDR3 loop: CASSPSGTDTQYF. The CDR3 bases are TGTGCCAGCAGCCCTAGCGGCACAGATACGCAGTATTTT.